The T cell receptor (beta chain) described here comes from a study of T-cell memory formation after mild COVID-19. TCRdb re-derived calls from the 5' RACE reads in MiXCR, one entry per CDR3 protein. This sample carries under 650,000 distinct CDR3 sequences, about a sixth of them seen once, and the ten largest clones take 12%. This CDR3 has 12 amino acids. V lost 6 bases and J lost 6, with 11 bases in between. Germline assignment: CDR1 MNHEY and CDR2 SVGEGT. Sequencing used PBMCs or a T cell subset sorted from them (not recorded which). The chain is built from TRBV6-2 or TRBV6-3 and TRBJ1-2; no clear D. The sequence was collected from an adult woman who had mild COVID-19 (a few samples of this study predate the infection). Cell type and time point are not known. As DNA, the CDR3 is TGTGCCAGCAGACAGAACCCTCATGGCTACACCTTC. Residues: CASRQNPHGYTF.